This T cell receptor beta chain was captured by sequencing in a study of T cells after yellow fever vaccination (dated by TCRdb to between 2018 and 2021). The study in broad terms: The SMART-Seq v4 Ultra Low Input RNA kit was used to prepare libraries from fractions with low cell numbers. Two healthy male donors, one aged 18 to 30 and one aged 30 to 40 years, were included in the cohort. Blood was drawn at multiple timepoints before and after primary and secondary immunization, with bulk PBMC replicates and cell subsets isolated. To follow T-cell clones before and after both primary and booster YFV17D yellow fever vaccination, bulk TCR alpha and beta repertoires underwent longitudinal sequencing. Broad study findings and their caveats: FACS-sorted repertoires could contain abundant contaminating clonotypes from the bulk population, so computational filtering was required. After the booster, most clones that had expanded after primary vaccination were detected again (around 96% of CD4 and 70% to 90% of CD8), suggesting broad maintenance of memory. A small share of clonotypes was detected in both CD4 and CD8 compartments, with the overlap likely arising from convergent recombination. Compared with the primary T-cell response, the secondary T-cell response was faster but weaker, reaching its peak on day 5 rather than on day 15. Because only a couple of donors were included in the study, the extent to which the findings can be generalized is limited.

This clonotype was seen at least ten times. No cognate antigen has been identified for it. No much larger clone exists at a distance of one base, and base qualities are not known. The germline V gene specifies SGHVS as CDR1 and FQNEAQ as CDR2. There are 15 amino acids in the CDR3, from cysteine to phenylalanine inclusive. Of the read, only the CDR3 DNA is kept; its 45 bases are in frame from base 1. The germline ends are 12 bases apart after V is trimmed by 3 bases and J by 6 bases. The meaning of the sample's treatment or condition label: live attenuated yellow fever vaccine strain. At each blood-draw timepoint, two biological replicates of bulk PBMCs were collected. PBMCs were isolated from peripheral blood using a standard Ficoll-Paque protocol. RNA was extracted with TriZol from bulk PBMCs, CD4 and CD8 fractions, and dextramer-positive and dextramer-negative fractions. TCR cDNA was made using 5'RACE template switching, a step that added a universal primer site and unique molecular identifiers. Priming for cDNA synthesis came from both the TCR alpha and TCR beta constant segments. Library amplification involved two PCR steps, and the second step added sample barcodes and sequencing adapters. Sequencing of libraries was done on Illumina HiSeq 2500 (2x100 bp) or NovaSeq (2x150 bp). As for the authors' bioinformatics: Reads were demultiplexed and collapsed into UMI consensus sequences with MIGEC, and V(D)J alignment was performed with MiXCR. Vaccine-responding clonotypes were defined with edgeR using replicate PBMC samples, requiring FDR below 0.01 and a log2 fold change above 5 up to day 15. Bulk clonotypes were assigned CD4 or CD8 identity according to which sequenced CD4 or CD8 repertoire held them at higher abundance. Through fastp at Q25 and MiXCR, TCRdb rebuilt clones from the public reads, retaining in-frame beta chains. Rows are combined by CDR3 protein, so each entry shows the most common genes and DNA. Clone size and V and J calls follow TCRdb, not the original study. Here the sample has under 550,000 distinct CDR3 sequences; just over 20% occur a single time. Less than 20% of the sample lies in the top ten.

The TCR comes from a man younger than 35 who received the YFV17D yellow fever vaccine. Recombination connected TRBV7-8 to TRBJ1-6; perhaps TRBD1 is the D gene, with 5 bases matching. The sequenced sample was PBMCs, obtained about 21 days after the first yellow fever vaccination. The CDR3 has the sequence CASSFEAGINSPLHF. The base sequence is TGTGCCAGCAGCTTCGAGGCAGGGATTAATTCACCCCTCCACTTT.